Shown below are 25 T cell receptor beta chains from a single sample sequenced in a study of blood T cells in healthy people across ages. A J-beta primer mix and a sample-barcoded 5' primer were used in a second PCR of roughly 7 to 12 cycles. TCRdb recomputed calls from the 5' RACE reads with MiXCR, one row per CDR3 protein. The sample carries 850,000 to 1,000,000 distinct CDR3 sequences, under 50% recorded once. The sequenced sample was blood. These receptors originate from a man under 40 in good health.

This clonotype was seen a handful of times. V usage is TRBV28 and J usage is TRBJ2-5, with TRBD1 as a possible D gene (5 bases). The DNA matches TRBJ2-7 better at its end, which makes the J call doubtful. The CDR3 has 15 residues. Germline-derived CDR1 and CDR2 are MDHEN and SYDVKM. The CDR3 DNA sequence: TGTGCCAGCTCGACTGAAATCTTAGGGGCCTACGAGCAGTACTTC. Translated: CASSTEILGAYEQYF.

V usage is TRBV29-1 and J usage is TRBJ1-4; the D gene is possibly TRBD1 (6 bases). Germline-derived CDR1 and CDR2 are SQVTM and ANQGSEA. The CDR3 totals 13 residues. V lost 4 bases to trimming and J lost 8 bases, with 14 bases between them. CDR3 in amino acids: CSVAWGAREKLFF. The DNA of the CDR3 is TGCAGCGTTGCTTGGGGGGCTCGGGAAAAACTGTTTTTT.

This chain uses TRBV6-6 with TRBJ2-5, with no clear D. Germline-derived CDR1 and CDR2 are MNHNY and SVGAGI (reference sequence). CDR3 length: 13 residues. V was cut by 6 bases and J by 5 bases, with 13 bases left in between. The DNA of the CDR3 is TGTGCCAGCAGCCGCCCCGGCCGGGAGACCCAGTACTTC. Its translation: CASSRPGRETQYF.

This clonotype was observed a handful of times. The gene calls are TRBV3-1 and TRBJ1-6, with TRBD1 identical over 9 bases. Per the germline V gene, CDR1 is LGHDT and CDR2 is YNNKEL (reference sequence). This CDR3 contains 16 residues. The trim removed 2 bases at V and 5 bases at J, leaving 4 bases unmatched. CDR3 in amino acids: CASSQLGQGNNSPLHF. The CDR3 nucleotides read TGTGCCAGCAGCCAATTAGGACAGGGGAATAATTCACCCCTCCACTTT. The variable domain in full, with the rest retrieved from reference TRBV3-1 and TRBJ1-6, is DTAVSQTPKYLVTQMGNDKSIKCEQNLGHDTMYWYKQDSKKFLKIMFSYNNKELIINETVPNRFSPKSPDKAHLNLHINSLELGDSAVYFCASSQLGQGNNSPLHFGNGTRLTVT.

This clonotype was seen just once. The chain links TRBV21-1 to TRBJ1-2. TRBV21-1 is described as a pseudogene. The CDR3 sequence is 13 residues long. DNA of the CDR3: TGTGCCAGCAGCAAAAGGAAAAACTATGGCTACACCTTC. Translated, it gives CASSKRKNYGYTF.

The V and J genes are TRBV9 and TRBJ1-1; D remains ambiguous. Trimming shortened V by 0 bases and J by 10 bases, and 10 bases separated the two germline ends. CDR3 length: 12 residues. Per germline, CDR1 SGDLS and CDR2 YYNGEE. CDR3 in DNA: TGTGCCAGCAGCGTAGCGAGGGAAGGAGCTTTCTTT. Translation: CASSVAREGAFF.

Only a few counts were recorded for this clonotype. The chain carries TRBV6-5 and TRBJ2-1, with a weak D call TRBD1 (5 bases). This CDR3 has 14 amino acids. In germline, CDR1 is MNHEY, CDR2 SVGAGI. The V end lost 2 bases, the J end lost 7 bases, and 12 bases lay between the germline ends. CDR3 DNA sequence: TGTGCCAGCAGTTACGACAGTGCTACAAATGAGCAGTTCTTC. This gives the protein CASSYDSATNEQFF.

The chain is built from TRBV12-3 or TRBV12-4 and TRBJ2-4, with D unresolved. V lost 8 bases and J 2 bases, leaving 7 bases between the germline ends. This CDR3 is built from 12 residues. The CDR3 DNA is TGTGCCAGCCTCGGGTCCAAAAACATTCAGTACTTC. Protein product: CASLGSKNIQYF.

This clonotype turned up a few times. J is TRBJ2-5 and V is TRBV20-1, with 9 bases lining up with TRBD1. The germline gives CDR1 DFQATT, CDR2 SNEGSKA (reference sequence). The CDR3 totals 16 residues. The J segment lost 2 bases and the V segment lost 2 bases, leaving 9 bases of the junction unmatched. The CDR3 spells CSARSPGTGIQETQYF. CDR3 coding DNA: TGCAGTGCTAGATCGCCAGGGACAGGGATTCAAGAGACCCAGTACTTC.

In its sample, this clonotype was seen a few times. The chain carries TRBV7-2 and TRBJ1-6; D gene uncertain. Trimming removed 5 bases from V and 6 bases from J, with 11 bases in between. Germline V gene data show CDR1 as SGHTA and CDR2 as FQGNSA. The CDR3 has 14 amino acids. The CDR3 DNA sequence: TGTGCCAGCAGCCCGGACTGGATTAATTCACCCCTCCACTTT. As protein: CASSPDWINSPLHF.

This clonotype was seen a handful of times. This chain uses TRBV7-2 with TRBJ2-5; D is ambiguous. Trimming shortened V by 5 bases and J by 4 bases, and 17 bases separated the two germline ends. The CDR3 is 15 amino acids. CDR1 is SGHTA, CDR2 FQGNSA, per germline. The CDR3 region has the DNA TGTGCCAGCAGCCTAGACTCAGGACCCACAGAGACCCAGTACTTC. This encodes CASSLDSGPTETQYF.

This chain uses TRBV6-2 or TRBV6-3 with TRBJ2-1, with 7 nucleotides matching TRBD1. Losses at the gene ends were 0 bases for V and 8 bases for J; bases not matched to a gene: 16. This CDR3 is built from 18 residues. Germline lookup yields CDR1 MNHEY and CDR2 SVGEGT. The CDR3 reads CASSYSADRVGRIYEQFF. CDR3 nucleotides: TGTGCCAGCAGTTACTCGGCTGACAGGGTGGGTCGAATTTATGAGCAGTTCTTC.

This clonotype showed up just a few times. V is TRBV27 and J is TRBJ2-7; TRBD1 agrees at 7 bases. The CDR3 is 15 residues long. The V gene end was trimmed by 6 bases and the J gene end by 0 bases; junction bases not matched to a gene: 8. Germline V gives CDR1 MNHEY, CDR2 SMNVEV (reference sequence). This chain's CDR3 is CASSLSDRPSYEQYF. The CDR3 DNA is TGTGCCAGCAGCCTCTCGGACAGGCCCTCCTACGAGCAGTACTTC.

Here the CDR3 DNA reads TGCAGCGTTGGGGGAGGAACCTACGAGCAGTACTTC. Amino acid sequence: CSVGGGTYEQYF. The V gene is TRBV29-1, the J gene TRBJ2-7, with a tentative D call TRBD2 (6 bases). Germline loops: CDR1 SQVTM, CDR2 ANQGSEA. The CDR3 length is 12 residues. V lost 4 bases, J lost 2 bases, and 9 bases lay in between.

The V gene is TRBV14, the J gene TRBJ2-1; the D is unclear. The ends were cut back, 3 bases at V and 0 bases at J, with 12 bases in the middle. Germline CDR1 SGHDN, CDR2 FVKESK. The length of the CDR3 is 16 residues. The CDR3 sequence: CASSHGYSSSYNEQFF. The CDR3 coding sequence is TGTGCCAGCAGCCACGGCTATTCGAGCTCCTACAATGAGCAGTTCTTC.

This clonotype was recorded a few times. The gene calls are TRBV6-5 and TRBJ1-5; the D gene is possibly TRBD1 (5 bases). V lost 7 bases, J lost 6 bases, and 16 bases lay in between. CDR3 length: 14 residues. CDR1 MNHEY and CDR2 SVGAGI come from the germline V gene. This CDR3 reads CASITSRVGQPQHF. CDR3 bases: TGTGCCAGCATCACCTCCAGGGTGGGTCAGCCCCAGCATTTT.

This clonotype was seen more than once but under ten times. The rearrangement links TRBV27 to TRBJ1-5; tentatively, D is TRBD1 (6 bases). V was shortened by 1 base and J by 1 base, with 8 bases between the two germline ends. Germline CDR1 reads MNHEY; CDR2 reads SMNVEV (reference sequence). The length of the CDR3 is 15 residues. CDR3 in amino acids: CASSLFTGSNQPQHF. CDR3 DNA: TGTGCCAGCAGTTTATTTACAGGGAGCAATCAGCCCCAGCATTTT.

This clonotype showed up just once. The CDR3 nucleotides are TGCGCCAGCAGCTTGGGCCCGGGCCGATCTCAAGAGACCCAGTACTTC. Amino acid sequence: CASSLGPGRSQETQYF. This chain joins TRBV5-1 and TRBJ2-5; D uncertain. The ends were cut back, 0 bases at V and 2 bases at J, with 14 bases in the middle. The germline CDR1 and CDR2 sequences are SGHRS and YFSETQ. CDR3 size: 16 residues.

The V gene is TRBV6-4, the J gene TRBJ1-2; D is undetermined. Germline V gene sequence: CDR1 MRHNA, CDR2 SNTAGT. The CDR3 is made up of 14 amino acids. The V and J ends lost 6 bases and 0 bases respectively, with 11 bases between them. The CDR3 region has the DNA TGTGCCAGCAGGGCGGAGGGCTCTAACTATGGCTACACCTTC. Its translation: CASRAEGSNYGYTF.

The chain couples TRBV6-2 or TRBV6-3 to TRBJ2-3; D tentatively fits TRBD1 or TRBD2 (5 bases each). The CDR3 spans 16 residues. V gave up 2 bases and J gave up 2 bases, with 14 bases separating them. CDR1 and CDR2 (germline): MNHEY, SVGEGT. The CDR3 loop reads CASSYGLGTLTDTQYF. CDR3 nucleotide sequence: TGTGCCAGCAGTTACGGGTTGGGGACGCTCACAGATACGCAGTATTTT.

The chain carries TRBV20-1 and TRBJ1-5, with D possibly being TRBD1 (5 bases). The CDR3 extends over 14 amino acids. Trimming took 3 bases from V and 0 from J, leaving 9 bases between them. Germline lookup yields CDR1 DFQATT and CDR2 SNEGSKA (reference sequence). The CDR3 is CSASGASSNQPQHF. The CDR3 coding sequence is TGCAGTGCTAGCGGGGCCTCTAGCAATCAGCCCCAGCATTTT.

This sequence joins TRBV7-2 and TRBJ2-5; TRBD1 agrees at 7 bases. Losses at the gene ends were 1 base for V and 2 bases for J; bases not matched to a gene: 7. The CDR3 is 16 residues long. Germline V CDR1 and CDR2: SGHTA, FQGNSA. The CDR3 reads CASSLVGDRAQETQYF. CDR3 in DNA: TGTGCCAGCAGCTTAGTGGGGGACAGAGCTCAAGAGACCCAGTACTTC.

This chain uses TRBV27 with TRBJ2-7; no reliable D call. CDR3 length: 14 residues. The germline CDR1 and CDR2 sequences are MNHEY and SMNVEV (reference sequence). Trimming removed 3 bases at V and 2 bases at J, with 11 bases between. The DNA for the CDR3 is TGTGCCAGCAGTTTCCCCGGACGGGCCTACGAGCAGTACTTC. Translated: CASSFPGRAYEQYF.

The V and J genes are TRBV4-3 and TRBJ1-2; no clear D gene. This CDR3 spans 14 amino acids. Germline V gene sequence: CDR1 LGHNA, CDR2 YSLEER. Trimming left V 1 base short and J 4 bases short, with 10 bases between. CDR3 residues: CASSQAKGPYGYTF. In nucleotides, the CDR3 is TGCGCCAGCAGCCAAGCCAAGGGTCCCTATGGCTACACCTTC.

This chain joins TRBV20-1 and TRBJ1-2; tentatively, D is TRBD1 (6 bases). The CDR3 is 14 amino acids. The V gene lost 2 bases and the J gene lost 3 bases, with 13 bases spanning the gap. Germline CDR1 and CDR2: DFQATT and SNEGSKA (reference sequence). CDR3 sequence: CSARIQGDYYGYTF. CDR3 sequence (DNA): TGCAGTGCTAGAATACAGGGTGATTACTATGGCTACACCTTC.